This TCR beta chain was captured by sequencing in a study of cytomegalovirus exposure and HLA in healthy donors. Libraries were prepared by immunoSEQ multiplex PCR; TCRdb keeps only in-frame clonotypes and omits some of them. The sample yields 150,000 or so clones, approximately 94% seen once. Germline loops: CDR1 SGHRS, CDR2 YFSETQ. The CDR3 runs to 15 residues. The J segment lost 6 bases and the V segment lost 0 bases, leaving 5 bases of the junction unmatched. Separate from the approximately 670-subject first cohort was the approximately 120-subject validation cohort, to which the donors belonged.

The V gene is TRBV5-1, the J gene TRBJ2-2; TRBD2 matches at 7 bases. This clonotype was sampled from a man between 18 and 35 years old in good health and CMV-seropositive. Sequencing was carried out using PBMCs. The CDR3 bases are TGCGCCAGCAGCTTGGAGGACGGGGGGTCCGGGGAGCTGTTTTTT. Translated, it gives CASSLEDGGSGELFF.